This TCR beta chain was observed in a study of cytomegalovirus exposure and HLA in healthy donors. Study conclusions and caveats: Researchers counted over 150 TCR beta chains as cytomegalovirus-associated.

The method was immunoSEQ multiplex PCR; TCRdb's version includes in-frame clones alone and lacks a portion of them. The sample contains some 170,000 clones, nearly 90% of which appear only once. This clone was seen only once. Its matching antigen is unknown. Looked up from germline, CDR1 is SGHNT and CDR2 is YENEEA. Trimming took off 2 bases at V and 4 bases at J, with 18 bases between the two ends. CDR3 length equals 17 residues. The V and J genes are TRBV11-3 and TRBJ2-1, with D perhaps matching TRBD1 (6 bases). The receptor was derived from a man aged 18 to 29 in good health and CMV-seropositive. Sequencing was carried out using PBMCs. The CDR3 is CASSLSQGAVGYNEQFF. The CDR3 DNA reads as TGTGCCAGCAGCTTATCACAGGGAGCCGTAGGTTACAATGAGCAGTTCTTC.